This entry describes one T cell receptor (beta chain). What antigen it recognizes has not been identified. The input lacks base qualities; no much larger clone sits a single base away. The data are from a study of technical replicates of blood from a handful of donors (TCRdb year 2017). The library was produced with the immunoSEQ multiplex PCR assay. TCRdb re-hosts the immuneACCESS table, in-frame sequences only. Its copies lack some clones; in the studies checked, an unresolved V gene accounts for under half of them, and the cause for the rest is not known. The sample table shows tens of thousands of clones, and under 96% are seen once. In total, the top ten clones hold approximately 0.4% of the sample. The junction shows trimming of 1 base on V and 3 bases on J, plus 7 bases between the germline ends. The CDR3 has 13 amino acids, counting the end cysteine and phenylalanine. Here the CDR3 DNA is all that survives: 39 bases in frame from base 1. Per the germline V gene, SGHAT is the CDR1 and FQNNGV is the CDR2.

This clonotype originated in a human donor in good health. The sequenced material came from T cells isolated from PBMCs. The chain links TRBV11-2 with TRBJ2-7; TRBD1 is possibly the D segment (5 matching bases). In nucleotides, the sequence is TGTGCCAGCAGCTTAGTCACAGGCTACGAGCAGTACTTC. Protein translation: CASSLVTGYEQYF.